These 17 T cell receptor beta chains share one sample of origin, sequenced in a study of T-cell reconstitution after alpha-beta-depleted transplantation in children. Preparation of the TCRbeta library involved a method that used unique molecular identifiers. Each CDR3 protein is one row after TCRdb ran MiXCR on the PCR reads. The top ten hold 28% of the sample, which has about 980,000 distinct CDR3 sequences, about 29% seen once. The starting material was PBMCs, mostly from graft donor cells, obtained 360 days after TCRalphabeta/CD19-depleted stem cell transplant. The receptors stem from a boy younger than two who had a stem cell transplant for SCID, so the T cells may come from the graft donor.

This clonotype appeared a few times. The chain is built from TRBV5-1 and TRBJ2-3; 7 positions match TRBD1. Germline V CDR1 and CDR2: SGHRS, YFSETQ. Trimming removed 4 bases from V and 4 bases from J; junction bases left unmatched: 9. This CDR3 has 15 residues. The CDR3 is CASSRLGGASDTQYF. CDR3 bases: TGCGCCAGCAGCAGGTTAGGGGGCGCATCAGATACGCAGTATTTT.

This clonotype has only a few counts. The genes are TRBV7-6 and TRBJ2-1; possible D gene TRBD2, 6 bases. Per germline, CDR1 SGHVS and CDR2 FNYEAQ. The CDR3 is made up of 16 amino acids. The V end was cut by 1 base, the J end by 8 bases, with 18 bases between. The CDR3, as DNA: TGTGCCAGCAGCTTAGATCCGGGCCTGGGGGGTGATGAGCAGTTCTTC. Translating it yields CASSLDPGLGGDEQFF.

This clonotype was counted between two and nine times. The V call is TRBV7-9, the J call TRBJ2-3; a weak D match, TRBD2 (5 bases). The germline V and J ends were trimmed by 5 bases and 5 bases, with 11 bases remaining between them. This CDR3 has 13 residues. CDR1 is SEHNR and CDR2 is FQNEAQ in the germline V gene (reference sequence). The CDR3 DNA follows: TGTGCCAGCAGCCCCTATAGCGTAGATACGCAGTATTTT. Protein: CASSPYSVDTQYF.

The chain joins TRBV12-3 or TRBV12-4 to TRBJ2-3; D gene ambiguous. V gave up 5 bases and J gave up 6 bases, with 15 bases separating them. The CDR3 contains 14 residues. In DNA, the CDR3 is TGTGCCAGCAGTCCCCTCTCCTTGGGGGATACGCAGTATTTT. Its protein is CASSPLSLGDTQYF.

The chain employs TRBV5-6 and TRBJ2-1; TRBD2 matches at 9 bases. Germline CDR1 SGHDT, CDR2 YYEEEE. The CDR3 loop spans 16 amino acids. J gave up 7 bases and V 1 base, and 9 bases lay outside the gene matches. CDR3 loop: CASSLRLAGRANEQFF. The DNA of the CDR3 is TGTGCCAGCAGCTTGCGGCTAGCGGGGAGGGCGAATGAGCAGTTCTTC.

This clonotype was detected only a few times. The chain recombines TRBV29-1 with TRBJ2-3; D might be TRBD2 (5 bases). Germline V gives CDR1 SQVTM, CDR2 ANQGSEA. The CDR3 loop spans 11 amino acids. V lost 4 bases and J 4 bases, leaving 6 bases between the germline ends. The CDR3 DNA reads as TGCAGCGTTGCAGCGGCAGATACGCAGTATTTT. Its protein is CSVAAADTQYF.

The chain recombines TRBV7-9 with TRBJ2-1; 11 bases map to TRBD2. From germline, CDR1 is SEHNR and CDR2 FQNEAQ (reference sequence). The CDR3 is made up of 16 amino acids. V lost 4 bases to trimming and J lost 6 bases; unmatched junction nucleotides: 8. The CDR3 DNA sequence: TGTGCCAGCAGCTCAAGGGGACTAGCGGCGATCAATGAGCAGTTCTTC. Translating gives CASSSRGLAAINEQFF.

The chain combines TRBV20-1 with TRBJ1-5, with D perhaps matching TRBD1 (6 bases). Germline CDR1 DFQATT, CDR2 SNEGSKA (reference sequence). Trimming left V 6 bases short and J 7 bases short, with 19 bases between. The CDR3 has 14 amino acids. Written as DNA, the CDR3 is TGCAGTGCCTCATGGGGGCGGAGGGGGCAGCCCCAGCATTTT. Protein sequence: CSASWGRRGQPQHF.

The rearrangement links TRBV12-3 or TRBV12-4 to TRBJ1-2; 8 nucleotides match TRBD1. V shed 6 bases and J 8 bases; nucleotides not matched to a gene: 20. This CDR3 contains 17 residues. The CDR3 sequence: CASSPTNRQGLVVGYTF. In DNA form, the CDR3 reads TGTGCCAGCAGCCCCACTAACCGACAGGGGTTAGTTGTCGGCTACACCTTC.

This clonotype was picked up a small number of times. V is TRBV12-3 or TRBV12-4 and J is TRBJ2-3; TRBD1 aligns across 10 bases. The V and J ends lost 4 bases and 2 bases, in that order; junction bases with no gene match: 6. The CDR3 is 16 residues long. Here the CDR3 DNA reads TGTGCCAGCAGTTCCCTGACAGGGGGCACCACAGATACGCAGTATTTT. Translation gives CASSSLTGGTTDTQYF.

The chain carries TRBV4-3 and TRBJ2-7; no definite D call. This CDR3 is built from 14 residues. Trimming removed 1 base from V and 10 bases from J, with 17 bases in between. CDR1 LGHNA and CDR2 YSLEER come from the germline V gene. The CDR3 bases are TGCGCCAGCAGCCAAGGAGGACGCATGGCTCCCCAGTACTTC. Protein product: CASSQGGRMAPQYF.

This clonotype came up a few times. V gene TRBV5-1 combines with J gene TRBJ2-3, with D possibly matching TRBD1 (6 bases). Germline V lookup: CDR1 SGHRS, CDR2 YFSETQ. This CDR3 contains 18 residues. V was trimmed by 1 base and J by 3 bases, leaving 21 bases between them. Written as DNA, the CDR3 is TGCGCCAGCAGCTTGCCCCGTGGGACACAGGGTCGAACAGATACGCAGTATTTT. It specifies CASSLPRGTQGRTDTQYF.

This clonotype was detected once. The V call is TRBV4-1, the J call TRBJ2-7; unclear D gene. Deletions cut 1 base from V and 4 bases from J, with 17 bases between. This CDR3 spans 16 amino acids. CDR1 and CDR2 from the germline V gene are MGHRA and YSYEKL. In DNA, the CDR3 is TGCGCCAGCAGCCAAGCCTTCGTAGTCGCCCTTTACGAGCAGTACTTC. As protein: CASSQAFVVALYEQYF.

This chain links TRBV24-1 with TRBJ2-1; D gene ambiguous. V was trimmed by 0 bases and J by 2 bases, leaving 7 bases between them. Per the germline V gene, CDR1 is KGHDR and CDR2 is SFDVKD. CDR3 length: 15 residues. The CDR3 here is CATSDLAGPYNEQFF. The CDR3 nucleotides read TGTGCCACCAGTGATTTGGCCGGCCCCTACAATGAGCAGTTCTTC.

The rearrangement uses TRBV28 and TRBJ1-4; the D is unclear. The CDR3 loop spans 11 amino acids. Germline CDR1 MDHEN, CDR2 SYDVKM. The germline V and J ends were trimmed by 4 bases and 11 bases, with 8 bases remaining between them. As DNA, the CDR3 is TGTGCCAGCAGTTCCTCCAGGAAACTGTTTTTT. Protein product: CASSSSRKLFF.

CDR3 loop: CASSSSVGTQYF. The CDR3 DNA is TGTGCCAGCAGTTCCTCCGTAGGTACGCAGTATTTT. The chain carries TRBV27 and TRBJ2-3; D not certain. The CDR3 is 12 amino acids. The V end lost 4 bases, the J end lost 8 bases, and 10 bases lay between the germline ends. Germline V gene lookup returns CDR1 MNHEY and CDR2 SMNVEV (reference sequence).

The CDR3 DNA is TGTGCCATCAGCACCGGGACAGGGGGACTCGAGCAGTACTTC. This codes for CAISTGTGGLEQYF. The V gene is TRBV10-3, the J gene TRBJ2-7, with 11 bases lining up with TRBD1. The CDR3 covers 14 residues. The germline CDR1 and CDR2 sequences are ENHRY and SYGVKD. After removal of 6 bases from V and 6 bases from J, the junction contained 7 bases not matched to a gene.